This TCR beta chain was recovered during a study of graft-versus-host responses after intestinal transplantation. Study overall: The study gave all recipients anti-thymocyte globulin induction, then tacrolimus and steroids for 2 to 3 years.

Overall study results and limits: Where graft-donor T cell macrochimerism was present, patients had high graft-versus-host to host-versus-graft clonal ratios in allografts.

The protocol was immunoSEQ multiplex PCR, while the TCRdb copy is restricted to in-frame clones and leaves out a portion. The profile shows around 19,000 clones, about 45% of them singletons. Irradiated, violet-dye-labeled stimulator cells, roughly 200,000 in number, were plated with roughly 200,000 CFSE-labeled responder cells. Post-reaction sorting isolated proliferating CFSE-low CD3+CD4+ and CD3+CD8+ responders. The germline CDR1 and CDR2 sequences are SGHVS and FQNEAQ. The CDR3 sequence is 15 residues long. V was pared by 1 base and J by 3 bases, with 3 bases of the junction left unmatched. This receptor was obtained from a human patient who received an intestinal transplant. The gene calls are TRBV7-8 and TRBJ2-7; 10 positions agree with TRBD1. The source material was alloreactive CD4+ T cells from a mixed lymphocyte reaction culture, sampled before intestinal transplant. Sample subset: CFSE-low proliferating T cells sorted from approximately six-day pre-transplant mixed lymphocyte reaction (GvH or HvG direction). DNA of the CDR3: TGTGCCAGCAGCTTAGGTGGGACAGGGGTCTACGAGCAGTACTTC. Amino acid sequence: CASSLGGTGVYEQYF.